Listed below are T cell receptor beta chains from one sample, sequenced in a study of T cells in Graves' hyperthyroidism and ophthalmopathy. TCRdb processed the multiplex PCR reads anew with MiXCR; each CDR3 protein has one entry. The data hold over 300,000 distinct CDR3 sequences, with roughly 13% observed a single time. The sequencing sample was made of blood. The receptors were sampled from a woman aged 55-69 years with Graves' hyperthyroidism. The CDR3 runs from the conserved cysteine through the conserved F or W.

length | V | CDR3
19 | TRBV28 | CASSQSPWTRAANQETQYF
19 | TRBV2 | CASSEASPHPTSGANVLTF
14 | TRBV29-1 | CSVRHGQGNNEQFF
13 | TRBV6-1 | CASTQDPSETQYF
16 | TRBV28 | CASSLPSGGSGNTIYF
13 | TRBV6-1 | CASTRQGGSPLHF
13 | TRBV7-7 | CASSEGSTGELFF
13 | TRBV30 | CAWSEVLRGTQYF
16 | TRBV11-3 | CASSLGTSGSNNEQFF
13 | TRBV28 | CASSEDREGGYTF
14 | TRBV20-1 | CSATGLERTYEQYF
14 | TRBV10-3 | CAISVGQGQNIQYF
14 | TRBV6-1 | CASRRQGAQGGYTF
13 | TRBV30 | CAWSRGTNTEAFF
15 | TRBV7-9 | CASSSDRGSNQPQHF
24 | TRBV12-5 | CASATAVIGDASGRTGFSYNEQFF
11 | TRBV30 | CAYQLTYEQYF
16 | TRBV10-3 | CAIRPDRGSGANVLTF
15 | TRBV7-9 | CASSLTGSNPYEQYF
13 | TRBV6-5 | CASSRTKGYGYTF
16 | TRBV24-1 | CATSDALYSGRAEQYF
14 | TRBV28 | CASRQTGITGELFF
13 | TRBV7-8 | CASSPTPHYGYTF
15 | TRBV5-1 | CASAEAPSSYNEQFF
14 | TRBV19 | CASRRDGNAYEQYF
12 | TRBV20-1 | CSASLLQEIYTF
12 | TRBV7-9 | CASSFINTEAFF
14 | TRBV7-8 | CASSLTRHTHEAFF
15 | TRBV7-8 | CASSLGGQLYNEQLF
17 | TRBV10-1 | CAGWDRGKSPGANVLTF
17 | TRBV12-3/TRBV12-4 | CASSLFWTGGYGYGYTF
12 | TRBV20-1 | CSAREAGEKLFF